This T cell receptor (beta chain) was profiled in a study of blood T cells in healthy people across ages. With 6 bases removed from V and 10 bases from J, the gap between germline ends came to 22 bases. CDR1 is MGHDK, CDR2 SYGVNS, per germline. CDR3 size: 16 residues. A second about 6 to 11 cycle PCR used barcoded and J-beta primers. Every sample gave at least 3 million paired-end reads containing CDR3. TCRdb redid the calling of the 5' RACE reads with MiXCR, one entry per CDR3 protein. Among roughly 800,000 distinct CDR3 sequences listed, roughly 64% were seen once. This TCR was sampled from a man aged 30 to 39 in good health. Input material: blood. V usage is TRBV25-1 and J usage is TRBJ1-6; TRBD1 might be the D (5 bases). CDR3 sequence reads: CASRGEGQSTRSPLHF. The CDR3 region has the DNA TGTGCCAGCAGAGGGGAGGGGCAGTCTACCAGATCACCCCTCCACTTT. The full variable domain, completed using reference TRBV25-1 and TRBJ1-6, is EADIYQTPRYLVIGTGKKITLECSQTMGHDKMYWYQQDPGMELHLIHYSYGVNSTEKGDLSSESTVSRIRTEHFPLTLESARPSHTSQYLCASRGEGQSTRSPLHFGNGTRLTVT.